This entry lists 18 T cell receptor beta chains sequenced from one sample in a study of shared clonotypes between healthy human individuals. Clones were sequenced by immunoSEQ multiplex PCR, and TCRdb holds only the in-frame ones, with some missing. This table holds roughly 400,000 clones, 96% found once. Sequenced input: memory CD8+ T cells sorted from blood. The sample's subset: CD45RO+ cells pooled with CCR7-negative TemRA cells. All receptors come from a man between 25 and 39 years old in good health.

V is TRBV10-3 and J is TRBJ2-7, with 9 nucleotides matching TRBD1. CDR1 and CDR2 from the germline V gene are ENHRY and SYGVKD. The CDR3 has 14 residues. Trimming took 10 bases from V and 0 from J; bases not matched to a gene: 7. The DNA of the CDR3 is TGTGCCACAGAACCGGGACAGGGCTCCTACGAGCAGTACTTC. It is translated as CATEPGQGSYEQYF.

The V call is TRBV11-1, the J call TRBJ2-5; a possible D gene is TRBD1 (5 bases). The germline V and J ends were trimmed by 1 base and 3 bases, with 12 bases remaining between them. The length of the CDR3 is 15 residues. Germline-derived CDR1 and CDR2 are SGHAT and FQDESV (reference sequence). Here the CDR3 reads CASSLDQTVKETQYF. CDR3 sequence (DNA): TGTGCCAGCAGCTTAGATCAGACAGTTAAAGAGACCCAGTACTTC.

The chain recombines TRBV14 with TRBJ2-7; TRBD2 aligns across 7 bases. V lost 3 bases, J lost 2 bases, and 4 bases stayed unmatched. The CDR3 has 14 residues. From germline, CDR1 is SGHDN and CDR2 FVKESK. The CDR3 region is CASSHLTSPYEQYF. The CDR3 region has the DNA TGTGCCAGCAGCCACCTGACTAGCCCCTACGAGCAGTACTTC. The complete variable domain, with remaining parts taken from reference TRBV14 and TRBJ2-7, reads EAGVTQFPSHSVIEKGQTVTLRCDPISGHDNLYWYRRVMGKEIKFLLHFVKESKQDESGMPNNRFLAERTGGTYSTLKVQPAELEDSGVYFCASSHLTSPYEQYFGPGTRLTVT.

The J gene is TRBJ2-2, the V gene TRBV2; D is tentatively TRBD1 or TRBD2 (5 bases each). Germline V gives CDR1 SNHLY, CDR2 FYNNEI. The V gene lost 6 bases and the J gene lost 5 bases, with 13 bases spanning the gap. The CDR3 contains 14 residues. This CDR3 is CASSGTARTGELFF. As DNA, the CDR3 is TGTGCCAGCAGCGGGACGGCGAGGACCGGGGAGCTGTTTTTT.

The rearrangement uses TRBV28 and TRBJ2-5; 7 bases are shared with TRBD1. CDR3 length: 14 amino acids. CDR1 is MDHEN, CDR2 SYDVKM, per germline. J gave up 1 base and V 7 bases, and 6 bases lay outside the gene matches. The CDR3 reads CASTLRTGQETQYF. Here the CDR3 DNA reads TGTGCCAGCACTCTTCGGACAGGCCAAGAGACCCAGTACTTC.

The chain couples TRBV7-8 to TRBJ2-2, with D possibly TRBD2 on 6 matching bases. Germline V gives CDR1 SGHVS, CDR2 FQNEAQ. Trimming pared 3 bases from V and 2 bases from J, leaving 13 bases between. The CDR3 has 16 residues. The DNA of the CDR3 is TGTGCCAGCAGCTTTGGAATAGCGGTTAACACCGGGGAGCTGTTTTTT. This translates into CASSFGIAVNTGELFF.

This sequence joins TRBV11-2 and TRBJ2-5, with D possibly called TRBD1 or TRBD2 (5 bases each). Trimming pared 5 bases from V and 4 bases from J, leaving 20 bases between. The length of the CDR3 is 16 residues. In germline, CDR1 is SGHAT, CDR2 FQNNGV. CDR3: CASSGQAPGGGETQYF. The CDR3 DNA follows: TGTGCCAGCAGCGGACAAGCCCCGGGCGGAGGAGAGACCCAGTACTTC.

The chain combines TRBV4-1 with TRBJ1-1; a possible D gene is TRBD1 (6 bases). The CDR3 has 13 amino acids. Germline V gene lookup returns CDR1 MGHRA and CDR2 YSYEKL. V was shortened by 2 bases and J by 11 bases, with 15 bases between the two germline ends. The CDR3 loop reads CASSQQGPGRAFF. The CDR3 DNA reads as TGCGCCAGCAGCCAACAGGGGCCCGGTCGGGCTTTCTTT.

The gene calls are TRBV28 and TRBJ2-3; D gene unclear. The ends were cut back, 8 bases at V and 0 bases at J, with 9 bases in the middle. Per the germline V gene, CDR1 is MDHEN and CDR2 is SYDVKM. This CDR3 is built from 13 residues. This CDR3 reads CASGHPSTDTQYF. The CDR3 nucleotides read TGTGCCAGCGGGCACCCTAGCACAGATACGCAGTATTTT.

The V gene is TRBV28, the J gene TRBJ2-7, with 7 bases lining up with TRBD2. The CDR3 is made up of 14 amino acids. V lost 6 bases, J lost 4 bases, and 9 bases stayed unmatched. Germline assignment: CDR1 MDHEN and CDR2 SYDVKM. This CDR3 is CASRERGAPYEQYF. In nucleotides, the CDR3 is TGTGCCAGCAGGGAGCGGGGCGCCCCGTACGAGCAGTACTTC.

This chain links TRBV4-2 with TRBJ2-2; the D gene is possibly TRBD2 (6 bases). The CDR3 is 17 residues long. The V end lost 0 bases, the J end lost 7 bases, and 18 bases lay between the germline ends. Germline lookup yields CDR1 LGHNA and CDR2 YNFKEQ. CDR3 nucleotide sequence: TGTGCCAGCAGCCAAGATTCCCTTCGGGCGCGGGGCGGGGAGCTGTTTTTT. Translated, it gives CASSQDSLRARGGELFF.

This clone was recorded only once. This chain joins TRBV5-4 and TRBJ2-7; 13 bases match TRBD2. Looked up from germline, CDR1 is SGHNT and CDR2 is YYREEE (reference sequence). The V and J ends lost 4 bases and 0 bases, in that order; junction bases with no gene match: 4. This CDR3 comprises 16 residues. The CDR3 reads CASSPGLAGSSYEQYF. In DNA form, the CDR3 reads TGTGCCAGCAGCCCGGGACTAGCGGGAAGCTCCTACGAGCAGTACTTC. The full variable domain, its missing parts supplied by reference TRBV5-4 and TRBJ2-7, is ETGVTQSPTHLIKTRGQQVTLRCSSQSGHNTVSWYQQALGQGPQFIFQYYREEENGRGNFPPRFSGLQFPNYSSELNVNALELDDSALYLCASSPGLAGSSYEQYFGPGTRLTVT.

The V gene is TRBV5-6, the J gene TRBJ1-1; TRBD1 matches 7 bases. This CDR3 region has 17 residues. The V gene's germline CDR1 is SGHDT and CDR2 YYEEEE. The trim removed 3 bases at V and 5 bases at J, leaving 16 bases unmatched. The CDR3 sequence is CASSSPRGKLWGTEAFF. CDR3 sequence (DNA): TGTGCCAGCAGCTCCCCCAGGGGGAAGCTATGGGGTACTGAAGCTTTCTTT.

Concerning this clone itself: The same CDR3 can be traced to other DNA sequences in this sample. This chain uses TRBV20-1 with TRBJ2-5; D unresolved. V was clipped by 6 bases and J by 2 bases, with 4 bases between them. The CDR3 runs to 10 residues. CDR1 is DFQATT and CDR2 is SNEGSKA in the germline V gene (reference sequence). The CDR3 DNA reads as TGCAGTGCCTTTCAAGAGACCCAGTACTTC. Amino acid sequence: CSAFQETQYF.

The J gene is TRBJ1-1, the V gene TRBV2; 8 bases match TRBD1. With 5 bases clipped from V and 0 bases from J, the junction kept 5 bases outside the gene matches. Germline V gene lookup returns CDR1 SNHLY and CDR2 FYNNEI. The CDR3 is 15 amino acids. CDR3 nucleotides: TGTGCCAGCAGTCTAAGGACAGGGCTGAACACTGAAGCTTTCTTT. This sequence encodes CASSLRTGLNTEAFF.

The V gene is TRBV28, the J gene TRBJ2-1; perhaps TRBD1 as D (5 bases). This CDR3 is built from 12 residues. From germline, CDR1 is MDHEN and CDR2 SYDVKM. Trimming took 2 bases from V and 12 from J, leaving 11 bases between them. The CDR3 nucleotides are TGTGCCAGCAGTTTAAAGGGGCAGGGGCAGTTCTTC. Translated, it gives CASSLKGQGQFF.

The gene calls are TRBV7-9 and TRBJ1-2; D gene unclear. The CDR3 runs 15 residues. Per the germline V gene, CDR1 is SEHNR and CDR2 is FQNEAQ (reference sequence). V lost 5 bases and J 2 bases, leaving 15 bases between the germline ends. For the CDR3, the DNA is TGTGCCAGCAGCATCAGGAAACCCCTCAACTATGGCTACACCTTC. It codes for CASSIRKPLNYGYTF. Together with reference TRBV7-9 and TRBJ1-2, the CDR3 gives the full variable domain: DTGVSQNPRHKITKRGQNVTFRCDPISEHNRLYWYRQTLGQGPEFLTYFQNEAQLEKSRLLSDRFSAERPKGSFSTLEIQRTEQGDSAMYLCASSIRKPLNYGYTFGSGTRLTVV.

A remark on this clone: The same CDR3 arises from other DNA sequences in this sample as well. V and J are TRBV18 and TRBJ2-6; D gene uncertain. This CDR3 comprises 15 residues. V was pared by 0 bases and J by 0 bases, with 3 bases between. Germline CDR1 reads KGHSH; CDR2 reads LQKENI. The CDR3 DNA is TGTGCCAGCTCACCACCGAACTCTGGGGCCAACGTCCTGACTTTC. It yields the protein CASSPPNSGANVLTF.